The text below deals with one T cell receptor beta chain. Repertoires were generated with immunoSEQ multiplex PCR, while TCRdb's copy carries only in-frame clones and drops some. The table has around 74,000 clones, almost 95% seen once. The data originate from a study of control samples from healthy donors and cancer patients. V was shortened by 3 bases and J by 1 base, with 9 bases between the two germline ends. Germline CDR1 and CDR2: KGHSH and LQKENI. This CDR3 contains 14 residues. The V gene is TRBV18, the J gene TRBJ1-1, with D hard to call. The sequence derives from a woman aged 60 to 75 in good health. Sequenced: blood. CDR3 DNA sequence: TGTGCCAGCTCACCCCGGGATACGAACACTGAAGCTTTCTTT. The encoded protein is CASSPRDTNTEAFF.